The TCR beta chain described here comes from a study of cytomegalovirus exposure and HLA in healthy donors. This clone was found a few times. Its target is not known. Study results and caveats: The authors reported that TCR beta sequences could predict HLA-A and HLA-B alleles. These predictions were accurate for most subjects in the first cohort. Being indistinguishable, some V segments were excluded, TRBV6-2 and TRBV6-3 among them.

PCR primers comprised 60 Vbeta and 13 Jbeta primers. Profiled with immunoSEQ multiplex PCR; TCRdb holds only in-frame clones, not every one. The table shows around 130,000 clones, with around 9% occurring only once. Germline CDR1 is GTSNPN and CDR2 is SVGIG (reference sequence). The germline V and J ends were trimmed by 0 bases and 3 bases, with 10 bases remaining between them. The CDR3 covers 14 residues. The sequence was obtained from a man aged 40-49 years in good health and CMV-seronegative. V usage is TRBV30 and J usage is TRBJ2-3, with D maybe TRBD2 (5 bases). Sequencing was carried out using PBMCs. In DNA form, the CDR3 reads TGTGCCTGGAGTGTAACTAGGTTAACAGATACGCAGTATTTT. The encoded protein is CAWSVTRLTDTQYF.